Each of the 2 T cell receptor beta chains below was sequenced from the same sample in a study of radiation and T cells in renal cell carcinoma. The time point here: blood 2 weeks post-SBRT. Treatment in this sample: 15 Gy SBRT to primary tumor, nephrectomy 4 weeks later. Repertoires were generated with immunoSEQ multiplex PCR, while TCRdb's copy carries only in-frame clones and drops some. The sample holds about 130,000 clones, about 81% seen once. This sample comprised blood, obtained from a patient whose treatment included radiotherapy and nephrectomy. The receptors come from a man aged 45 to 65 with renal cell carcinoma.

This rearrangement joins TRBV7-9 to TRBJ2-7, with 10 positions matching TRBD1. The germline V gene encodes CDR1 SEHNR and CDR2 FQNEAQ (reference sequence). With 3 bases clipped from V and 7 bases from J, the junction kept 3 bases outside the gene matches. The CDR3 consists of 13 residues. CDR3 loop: CASSFAGQGEQYF. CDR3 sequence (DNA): TGTGCCAGCAGCTTCGCGGGACAGGGGGAGCAGTACTTC.

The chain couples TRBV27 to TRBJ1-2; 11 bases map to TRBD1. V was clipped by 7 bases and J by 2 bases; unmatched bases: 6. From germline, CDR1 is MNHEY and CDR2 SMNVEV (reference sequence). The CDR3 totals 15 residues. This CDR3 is CASTSGTGGNYGYTF. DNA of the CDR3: TGTGCCAGCACCTCCGGGACAGGGGGAAACTATGGCTACACCTTC.